These T cell receptor beta chains were read from a single sample in a study of blood T cell repertoires in COVID-19. Clones were sequenced by immunoSEQ multiplex PCR, and TCRdb holds only the in-frame ones, with some missing. Among hundreds of thousands of clones listed, roughly 87% were seen once. Sequencing was performed on peripheral blood. These receptors were obtained from a man in his late teens or twenties with active or convalescent COVID-19. CDR3s include the opening cysteine and the closing phenylalanine or tryptophan. D genes are given only for firm matches. The size entry is marked missing in some rows and otherwise reads once, few, many or a size class.

j_call v_call d_call clone_size cdr3_aa cdr3_nt
TRBJ1-2 TRBV12-3/TRBV12-4 . . CASSAIWGYTF TGTGCCAGCAGCGCGATCTGGGGCTACACCTTC
TRBJ2-2 TRBV5-4 . . CASRPDYPSGGELFF TGTGCCAGCAGACCCGACTACCCCTCAGGCGGGGAGCTGTTTTTT
TRBJ1-1 TRBV11-2 TRBD1 . CASFGTVNTEAFF TGTGCCAGCTTCGGGACAGTAAACACTGAAGCTTTCTTT
TRBJ1-4 TRBV29-1 . . CSVEARHDEKLFF TGCAGCGTTGAAGCGCGGCACGATGAAAAACTGTTTTTT
TRBJ1-5 TRBV24-1 . few CATSERRDWQPQHF TGTGCCACCAGTGAAAGGCGGGATTGGCAGCCCCAGCATTTT
TRBJ2-7 TRBV9 TRBD2 few CASSLSGRAHEEQYF TGTGCCAGCAGCCTAAGCGGGAGGGCTCACGAGGAGCAGTACTTC
TRBJ2-1 TRBV6-4 . . CASSDSPGTGFREQFF TGTGCCAGCAGTGACTCGCCGGGTACCGGGTTCCGTGAGCAGTTCTTC
TRBJ1-3 TRBV3-1/TRBV3-2 . . CASSQDTGIDSGNTIYF TGTGCCAGCAGCCAAGATACAGGTATTGACTCTGGAAACACCATATATTTT
TRBJ1-1 TRBV28 . . CASRQGMATEAFF TGTGCCAGCAGGCAGGGCATGGCCACTGAAGCTTTCTTT
TRBJ1-3 TRBV18 . . CASSPQGYGNTIYF TGTGCCAGCTCACCTCAGGGATATGGAAACACCATATATTTT
TRBJ2-6 TRBV14 TRBD1 . CASSQKPGTGVRSGANVLTF TGTGCCAGCAGCCAGAAGCCCGGGACAGGGGTTCGGTCCGGGGCCAACGTCCTGACTTTC
TRBJ1-4 TRBV5-1 . . CASSLGSRGYEKLFF TGCGCCAGCAGCTTGGGCTCGCGGGGTTATGAAAAACTGTTTTTT
TRBJ2-7 TRBV6-6 TRBD2 . CASSSGGGALQEQYF TGTGCCAGCAGTTCAGGCGGGGGGGCTTTACAAGAGCAGTACTTC
TRBJ1-6 TRBV2 . . CASSQQLGNSPLHF TGTGCCAGCAGTCAACAGCTTGGGAATTCACCCCTCCACTTT
TRBJ2-1 TRBV3-1/TRBV3-2 TRBD2 . CASRGLAGGNEQFF TGTGCCAGCAGGGGACTAGCGGGGGGAAATGAGCAGTTCTTC
TRBJ2-5 TRBV14 . . CASSRGRGTETQYF TGTGCCAGCAGCCGGGGAAGGGGGACGGAGACCCAGTACTTC
TRBJ2-3 TRBV24-1 TRBD1 . CATSDPDRGTDTQYF TGTGCCACCAGTGATCCCGACAGGGGGACAGATACGCAGTATTTT
TRBJ1-6 TRBV5-1 . . CASSLEAHSPLHF TGCGCCAGCAGCTTGGAAGCCCATTCACCCCTCCACTTT
TRBJ2-1 TRBV7-7 TRBD1 once CASSFSPGTGDNEQFF TGTGCCAGCAGCTTCTCTCCCGGGACAGGGGACAATGAGCAGTTCTTC
TRBJ2-5 TRBV9 . . CASSANQETQYF TGTGCCAGCAGCGCCAACCAAGAGACCCAGTACTTC
TRBJ2-2 TRBV6-5 TRBD2 . CASSSGGDTGELFF TGTGCCAGCAGTTCGGGGGGGGACACCGGGGAGCTGTTTTTT
TRBJ2-7 TRBV12-2 . . CASRPQTDRGGLFYEQYF TGTGCAAGTCGCCCCCAGACGGACAGGGGTGGTTTATTCTACGAGCAGTACTTC
TRBJ2-1 TRBV5-6 TRBD2 . CASSLGLAGILNSYNEQFF TGTGCCAGCAGCTTAGGACTAGCGGGAATCTTGAACTCCTACAATGAGCAGTTCTTC
TRBJ2-1 TRBV24-1 TRBD2 . CATSGAGGRSYNEQFF TGTGCCACCAGTGGTGCGGGGGGGCGGTCCTACAATGAGCAGTTCTTC
TRBJ2-6 TRBV28 TRBD2 . CASSGQGRTSGRQEASGANVLTF TGTGCCAGCAGTGGACAGGGGAGGACTAGCGGGAGACAGGAGGCCTCTGGGGCCAACGTCCTGACTTTC
TRBJ1-4 TRBV10-3 . . CAISDRQYATNEKLFF TGTGCCATCAGTGACCGACAGTATGCAACTAATGAAAAACTGTTTTTT
TRBJ1-5 TRBV6-1 TRBD1 once CASREQGATSNQPQHF TGTGCCAGCAGGGAACAGGGGGCTACGAGCAATCAGCCCCAGCATTTT
TRBJ2-7 TRBV27 . . CASSTSRDYEQYF TGTGCCAGCAGTACGAGCAGGGACTACGAGCAGTACTTC
TRBJ2-2 TRBV28 TRBD2 . CASSFALAGDTTGELFF TGTGCCAGCAGTTTTGCATTGGCGGGAGATACCACCGGGGAGCTGTTTTTT
TRBJ1-5 TRBV11-2 TRBD1 . CASSSEWVQGARNQPQHF TGTGCCAGCAGCTCAGAATGGGTACAGGGGGCGCGCAATCAGCCCCAGCATTTT
TRBJ2-5 TRBV9 TRBD1 few CASSAGDSHQETQYF TGTGCCAGCAGCGCTGGGGACAGTCACCAAGAGACCCAGTACTTC
TRBJ1-1 TRBV7-9 . . CASSPSRQYTEAFF TGTGCCAGCAGCCCATCCCGCCAGTACACTGAAGCTTTCTTT
TRBJ2-7 TRBV7-2 TRBD2 few CASSLEGLAAYYEQYF TGTGCCAGCAGCTTAGAGGGACTAGCGGCCTATTACGAGCAGTACTTC
TRBJ1-2 TRBV12-3/TRBV12-4 . . CASSLGPSYGYTF TGTGCCAGCAGTTTAGGGCCTTCTTATGGCTACACCTTC
TRBJ1-1 TRBV6-5 TRBD1 . CASGPGQGYLEAFF TGTGCCAGCGGTCCGGGACAGGGGTACCTTGAAGCTTTCTTT
TRBJ1-6 TRBV7-9 TRBD1 once CASSAGTENSPLHF TGTGCCAGCAGCGCCGGGACAGAGAATTCACCCCTCCACTTT
TRBJ2-7 TRBV18 TRBD1 . CASSRSGQVSYEQYF TGTGCCAGCTCAAGATCGGGACAGGTATCCTACGAGCAGTACTTC
TRBJ2-1 TRBV27 TRBD2 few CASSLLLTSGPYNEQFF TGTGCCAGCAGTCTACTGTTGACTAGCGGGCCCTACAATGAGCAGTTCTTC
TRBJ2-2 TRBV24-1 . . CATSDLRSSDTGELFF TGTGCCACCAGTGATTTGCGGAGTTCGGACACCGGGGAGCTGTTTTTT
TRBJ2-7 TRBV5-1 . . CASSLVGDNSYEQYF TGCGCCAGCAGCTTGGTAGGTGACAACTCCTACGAGCAGTACTTC
TRBJ1-2 TRBV18 TRBD1 . CASSPGTGYGYTF TGTGCCAGCTCACCAGGGACAGGTTATGGCTACACCTTC
TRBJ1-2 TRBV11-2 . . CASSSYRGSIEDIYGYTF TGTGCCAGCAGCTCCTACCGAGGGAGCATTGAGGATATATATGGCTACACCTTC
TRBJ2-1 TRBV5-8 TRBD2 . CASSLAPLAGASYNEQFF TGTGCCAGCAGCTTGGCACCCCTAGCGGGGGCCTCCTACAATGAGCAGTTCTTC
TRBJ2-4 TRBV4-3 . . CASSQERIGLNHRYF TGCGCCAGCAGCCAAGAAAGGATCGGCCTGAACCACAGGTACTTC
TRBJ2-7 TRBV9 . once CASSLRAGLGAYEQYF TGTGCCAGCAGCCTCCGGGCGGGGCTTGGGGCCTACGAGCAGTACTTC
TRBJ1-6 TRBV7-9 TRBD1 . CASSGDRGTSPLHF TGTGCCAGCAGCGGGGACAGGGGAACTTCACCCCTCCACTTT
TRBJ2-1 TRBV2 . . CASRRLSEYNEQFF TGTGCCAGCAGGCGACTGTCAGAGTACAATGAGCAGTTCTTC
TRBJ2-3 TRBV21-1 . once CASSKKDSGGSSTDTQYF TGTGCCAGCAGCAAAAAGGATAGCGGGGGGTCTAGCACAGATACGCAGTATTTT
TRBJ2-7 TRBV5-5 TRBD2 . CASSLRTSGPWYEQYF TGTGCCAGCAGCTTACGGACTAGCGGGCCGTGGTACGAGCAGTACTTC
TRBJ2-3 TRBV5-1 TRBD2 . CASSLSPSGNTDTQYF TGCGCCAGCAGCTTATCACCTAGCGGAAACACAGATACGCAGTATTTT
TRBJ2-2 TRBV6-1 TRBD1 . CASSDRNRGRSGELFF TGTGCCAGCAGTGACAGGAACAGGGGGAGGTCCGGGGAGCTGTTTTTT
TRBJ1-1 TRBV29-1 . . CSVESRAYGNTEAFF TGCAGCGTTGAGTCCCGAGCCTACGGGAACACTGAAGCTTTCTTT
TRBJ2-1 TRBV5-1 TRBD1 . CASSSRTGADNEQFF TGCGCCAGCAGCTCTCGGACAGGGGCGGACAATGAGCAGTTCTTC
TRBJ2-2 TRBV7-3 TRBD1 . CASSPYRGSNTGELFF TGTGCCAGCAGCCCGTACAGGGGATCCAACACCGGGGAGCTGTTTTTT
TRBJ2-7 TRBV2 TRBD1 . CASSEIGTGPDEQYF TGTGCCAGCAGTGAGATAGGGACAGGCCCCGACGAGCAGTACTTC
TRBJ1-2 TRBV10-3 TRBD1 . CAIRETGTARDYGYTF TGTGCCATCAGAGAAACCGGGACAGCGCGGGACTATGGCTACACCTTC
TRBJ2-7 TRBV11-2 . . CASSLQTRGEQYF TGTGCCAGCAGCTTACAGACAAGGGGTGAGCAGTACTTC